These 25 T cell receptor beta chains came from one sample sequenced in a study of blood T cell repertoires in COVID-19. The assay was immunoSEQ multiplex PCR, and TCRdb's table has in-frame clones only and misses some. The sample has 350,000 to 400,000 clones; roughly 89% are singletons. The sequenced sample consisted of peripheral blood. The receptors shown here come from a man in his late teens or twenties with active or convalescent COVID-19.

V and J are TRBV27 and TRBJ1-5; D is unresolved. The germline CDR1 and CDR2 sequences are MNHEY and SMNVEV (reference sequence). Trimming removed 3 bases at V and 10 bases at J, with 13 bases between. The CDR3 has 13 amino acids. CDR3 region: CASSLGSHRPQHF. The CDR3 region has the DNA TGTGCCAGCAGTTTGGGCAGCCACAGACCCCAGCATTTT.

V is TRBV28 and J is TRBJ2-1; 16 nucleotides match TRBD2. From germline, CDR1 is MDHEN and CDR2 SYDVKM. The trim removed 6 bases at V and 0 bases at J, leaving 8 bases unmatched. This CDR3 is built from 19 residues. CDR3: CASSSPGLAGGSSYNEQFF. In nucleotides, the CDR3 is TGTGCCAGCAGCTCTCCGGGACTAGCGGGAGGGAGCTCCTACAATGAGCAGTTCTTC.

The chain joins TRBV18 to TRBJ2-7; D gene uncertain. There are 15 residues in the CDR3. Trimming pared 2 bases from V and 0 bases from J, leaving 11 bases between. Germline V CDR1 and CDR2: KGHSH, LQKENI. The CDR3 loop is CASSPEQMFSYEQYF. The CDR3 nucleotides read TGTGCCAGCTCACCAGAACAGATGTTCTCCTACGAGCAGTACTTC.

Note on this clone: Other nucleotide sequences from this sample produce the same CDR3. The chain is built from TRBV28 and TRBJ2-7; no reliable D call. Germline CDR1 is MDHEN and CDR2 is SYDVKM. This CDR3 has 12 residues. The V end was cut by 1 base, the J end by 6 bases, with 7 bases between. DNA for the CDR3: TGTGCCAGCAGTTTATTCCTGAGCGAGCAGTACTTC. Residues: CASSLFLSEQYF.

The V call is TRBV18, the J call TRBJ2-2; TRBD2 might be the D (6 bases). V was pared by 2 bases and J by 6 bases, with 13 bases between. The germline CDR1 and CDR2 sequences are KGHSH and LQKENI. This CDR3 is built from 15 residues. DNA of the CDR3: TGTGCCAGCTCACCAGACACACTAGCAGCCGGGGAGCTGTTTTTT. Encoded protein: CASSPDTLAAGELFF.

The V gene is TRBV7-8, the J gene TRBJ2-1; the match to TRBD1 covers 7 bases. The V segment lost 2 bases and the J segment 7 bases; nucleotides outside the gene matches: 8. Germline V gene data show CDR1 as SGHVS and CDR2 as FQNEAQ. The CDR3 spans 15 residues. This CDR3 reads CASSLLQGDWNEQFF. CDR3 nucleotide sequence: TGTGCCAGCAGCTTATTGCAGGGGGATTGGAATGAGCAGTTCTTC.

The sample holds a few counts of this clone. The chain is built from TRBV27 and TRBJ2-7; 10 bases are a match to TRBD2. V trimming: 7 bases; J trimming: 6 bases; junction bases outside the gene matches: 21. Germline assignment: CDR1 MNHEY and CDR2 SMNVEV (reference sequence). CDR3 length: 18 amino acids. This chain's CDR3 is CASKFAASGSATVGEQYF. The CDR3 coding sequence is TGTGCCAGCAAGTTTGCGGCTAGCGGGAGCGCTACCGTGGGCGAGCAGTACTTC.

The genes are TRBV4-3 and TRBJ1-6; 7 nucleotides match TRBD1. CDR3 length: 15 residues. The J segment lost 8 bases and the V segment lost 6 bases, leaving 10 bases of the junction unmatched. CDR1 and CDR2 (germline): LGHNA, YSLEER. In nucleotides, the CDR3 is TGCGCCAGCAGTCAGGGGGTTAGTGCTTATTCACCCCTCCACTTT. Amino acid sequence: CASSQGVSAYSPLHF.

For the CDR3, the DNA is TGTGCCAGCACCCACAGGGTTGGGACTGAAGCTTTCTTT. The encoded protein is CASTHRVGTEAFF. The gene calls are TRBV6-5 and TRBJ1-1; weak D call: TRBD1 (6 bases). Germline V gene sequence: CDR1 MNHEY, CDR2 SVGAGI. The CDR3 is 13 amino acids. V was trimmed by 7 bases and J by 5 bases, leaving 14 bases between them.

The rearrangement joins TRBV28 to TRBJ2-1; TRBD1 matches 7 bases. Germline CDR1 is MDHEN and CDR2 is SYDVKM. With V trimmed by 6 bases and J by 9 bases, 11 bases remained unmatched. The CDR3 spans 14 residues. CDR3 bases: TGTGCCAGCAGCTCAGGGGGTCATTCTGGTGAGCAGTTCTTC. This sequence encodes CASSSGGHSGEQFF.

This clone was seen more than once but under ten times. The gene calls are TRBV15 and TRBJ1-6, with D tentatively TRBD1 (5 bases). CDR1 is LNHNV and CDR2 is YYDKDF in the germline V gene (reference sequence). The CDR3 is 14 residues long. V was trimmed by 4 bases and J by 13 bases, leaving 17 bases between them. The CDR3, as DNA: TGTGCCACCAGCAATCCCCCAGGGTTTGCGCCCCTCCACTTT. It yields the protein CATSNPPGFAPLHF.

This clone was seen only once. The chain joins TRBV18 to TRBJ1-4; 7 bases agree with TRBD1. The V gene's germline CDR1 is KGHSH and CDR2 LQKENI. The J segment lost 3 bases and the V segment lost 3 bases, leaving 7 bases of the junction unmatched. This CDR3 region has 16 residues. The CDR3 sequence is CASSPGDRASNEKLFF. The CDR3 nucleotides are TGTGCCAGCTCACCCGGCGACAGGGCTTCTAATGAAAAACTGTTTTTT.

The chain uses TRBV7-9 and TRBJ1-3; the match to TRBD1 covers 8 bases. Germline-derived CDR1 and CDR2 are SEHNR and FQNEAQ (reference sequence). The V segment lost 5 bases and the J segment 9 bases; nucleotides outside the gene matches: 6. The CDR3 consists of 13 residues. CDR3 region: CASSMDREGTIYF. In DNA, the CDR3 is TGTGCCAGCAGCATGGACAGGGAGGGCACCATATATTTT.

J is TRBJ1-5 and V is TRBV28; no clear D. V was shortened by 4 bases and J by 4 bases, with 14 bases between the two germline ends. The CDR3 is 15 residues long. Germline loops: CDR1 MDHEN, CDR2 SYDVKM. The CDR3 loop reads CASSSSPTGNQPQHF. CDR3 coding DNA: TGTGCCAGCAGTTCCTCCCCGACTGGGAATCAGCCCCAGCATTTT.

The chain couples TRBV5-1 to TRBJ1-2, with a tentative D call TRBD1 (5 bases). Trimming removed 5 bases at V and 6 bases at J, with 20 bases between. Germline V lookup: CDR1 SGHRS, CDR2 YFSETQ. This CDR3 is 15 amino acids long. CDR3: CASRPPGWGQDGYTF. Here the CDR3 DNA reads TGCGCCAGCAGACCCCCGGGTTGGGGCCAGGATGGCTACACCTTC. Full variable domain (remainder filled in from reference TRBV5-1 and TRBJ1-2): KAGVTQTPRYLIKTRGQQVTLSCSPISGHRSVSWYQQTPGQGLQFLFEYFSETQRNKGNFPGRFSGRQFSNSRSEMNVSTLELGDSALYLCASRPPGWGQDGYTFGSGTRLTVV.

The chain combines TRBV6-2 or TRBV6-3 with TRBJ2-7; D remains ambiguous. The CDR3 is 14 amino acids. V was shortened by 0 bases and J by 3 bases, with 9 bases between the two germline ends. Germline lookup yields CDR1 MNHEY and CDR2 SVGEGT. The CDR3 bases are TGTGCCAGCAGTTACTCCCTAGTCAACTACGAGCAGTACTTC. It encodes CASSYSLVNYEQYF.

The chain uses TRBV5-1 and TRBJ2-7; 9 bases align to TRBD2. The germline V gene has CDR1 SGHRS and CDR2 YFSETQ. The CDR3 is 15 amino acids. V trimming: 5 bases; J trimming: 4 bases; junction bases outside the gene matches: 10. This CDR3 is CASRGRLAEGYEQYF. In DNA form, the CDR3 reads TGCGCCAGCAGGGGAAGACTAGCGGAGGGGTACGAGCAGTACTTC. The complete variable domain, with remaining parts taken from reference TRBV5-1 and TRBJ2-7, reads KAGVTQTPRYLIKTRGQQVTLSCSPISGHRSVSWYQQTPGQGLQFLFEYFSETQRNKGNFPGRFSGRQFSNSRSEMNVSTLELGDSALYLCASRGRLAEGYEQYFGPGTRLTVT.

This sequence joins TRBV25-1 and TRBJ1-2; tentatively, D is TRBD1 (5 bases). The CDR3 runs to 16 residues. Trimming left V 2 bases short and J 3 bases short, with 16 bases between. Germline V gene data show CDR1 as MGHDK and CDR2 as SYGVNS. The CDR3 coding sequence is TGTGCCAGCAGTGAAGGTTGGATCGGGGGTGACTATGGCTACACCTTC. It specifies CASSEGWIGGDYGYTF.

This clone appeared once. The J gene is TRBJ1-5, the V gene TRBV28; D unresolved. V was trimmed by 4 bases and J by 0 bases, leaving 7 bases between them. The germline gives CDR1 MDHEN, CDR2 SYDVKM. CDR3 length: 14 amino acids. The CDR3 sequence is CASSSQNSNQPQHF. CDR3 in DNA: TGTGCCAGCAGTTCCCAGAATAGCAATCAGCCCCAGCATTTT.

CDR3 sequence reads: CASLGGNMNTEAFF. CDR3 sequence (DNA): TGTGCCAGTTTGGGAGGGAACATGAACACTGAAGCTTTCTTT. The genes are TRBV28 and TRBJ1-1; no clear D. The CDR3 is 14 residues long. Germline loops: CDR1 MDHEN, CDR2 SYDVKM. Trimming left V 9 bases short and J 0 bases short, with 14 bases between.

The rearrangement uses TRBV6-6 and TRBJ1-2; weak D call: TRBD1 (6 bases). CDR1 and CDR2 (germline): MNHNY, SVGAGI (reference sequence). CDR3 length: 13 amino acids. The V and J ends lost 2 bases and 7 bases respectively, with 11 bases between them. The DNA for the CDR3 is TGTGCCAGCAGTTACATCGGGGGGGCTGGCTACACCTTC. It specifies CASSYIGGAGYTF.

The CDR3 region is CATSGAEGEQYF. CDR3 sequence (DNA): TGTGCCACCAGTGGGGCTGAGGGAGAGCAGTACTTC. The chain joins TRBV24-1 to TRBJ2-7; TRBD2 might be the D (5 bases). The CDR3 has 12 amino acids. V gave up 5 bases and J gave up 7 bases, with 11 bases separating them. Germline-derived CDR1 and CDR2 are KGHDR and SFDVKD.

This chain joins TRBV9 and TRBJ2-2, with 9 bases aligning to TRBD2. This CDR3 comprises 16 residues. From germline, CDR1 is SGDLS and CDR2 YYNGEE. After removal of 0 bases from V and 5 bases from J, the junction contained 5 bases not matched to a gene. This CDR3 reads CASSVGLAGRTGELFF. The DNA for the CDR3 is TGTGCCAGCAGCGTAGGGCTAGCGGGACGGACCGGGGAGCTGTTTTTT.

V is TRBV28 and J is TRBJ2-7, with TRBD2 identical over 9 bases. CDR1 is MDHEN and CDR2 is SYDVKM in the germline V gene. J was trimmed by 0 bases and V by 5 bases; bases with no gene match: 8. This CDR3 spans 16 amino acids. CDR3 sequence reads: CASSGEGLADSYEQYF. DNA for the CDR3: TGTGCCAGCAGTGGGGAGGGACTAGCCGACTCCTACGAGCAGTACTTC.

The chain uses TRBV5-4 and TRBJ1-1; the D gene is possibly TRBD1 (5 bases). This CDR3 is built from 14 residues. Germline V gene lookup returns CDR1 SGHNT and CDR2 YYREEE (reference sequence). V gave up 1 base and J gave up 1 base, with 8 bases separating them. CDR3 loop: CASSLQGRNTEAFF. The CDR3 region has the DNA TGTGCCAGCAGCTTGCAGGGCCGGAACACTGAAGCTTTCTTT.